The clone carrying this TCR beta chain was seen a handful of times. Its antigen is currently unknown. No patient had received any treatment before thyroid surgery. The V gene end was trimmed by 3 bases and the J gene end by 2 bases; junction bases not matched to a gene: 3. Germline loops: CDR1 DFQATT, CDR2 SNEGSKA (reference sequence). This CDR3 comprises 13 residues. The data were obtained in a study of metastatic and nonmetastatic thyroid tumors. About the study: Repertoires of blood and of tissue (tumor or nodule) from malignant and benign thyroid patients were compared. Study-wide points: Reported TCR beta diversity, measured in blood and tumor, was significantly higher for malignant thyroid tumors than for benign nodules.

Per the authors' pipeline: Built for papillary thyroid cancer, a distant-metastasis classifier drew on CDR3 differences across clinicopathological groups. Via MiXCR, TCRdb re-called the PCR reads. The V and J calls here are based on TCRdb, not the publication. The sample gives 30,000 to 45,000 clones, under 30% of which show up once; roughly a tenth is in the top ten. The specimen was blood. The chain carries TRBV20-1 and TRBJ1-2; TRBD1 agrees at 7 bases. The TCR originated in a male donor with papillary thyroid cancer or a benign thyroid nodule (not recorded which). Some clones in this sample may be carry-over from other donors' samples. CDR3 sequence: CSARRGRNYGYTF. CDR3 DNA sequence: TGCAGTGCTAGGAGGGGGCGAAACTATGGCTACACCTTC.